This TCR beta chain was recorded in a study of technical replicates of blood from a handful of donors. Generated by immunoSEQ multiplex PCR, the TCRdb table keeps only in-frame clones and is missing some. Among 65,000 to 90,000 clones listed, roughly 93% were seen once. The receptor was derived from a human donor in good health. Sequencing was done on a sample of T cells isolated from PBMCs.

CDR3 DNA sequence: TGCGCCAGCAGTAGAATCGGGGAGCCGGCCTACAATGAGCAGTTCTTC. Its protein product is CASSRIGEPAYNEQFF. The rearrangement joins TRBV10-2 to TRBJ2-1; weak D call: TRBD2 (5 bases). CDR1 and CDR2 from the germline V gene are WSHSY and SAAADI. The CDR3 contains 16 residues. V was clipped by 5 bases and J by 2 bases, with 16 bases between them.